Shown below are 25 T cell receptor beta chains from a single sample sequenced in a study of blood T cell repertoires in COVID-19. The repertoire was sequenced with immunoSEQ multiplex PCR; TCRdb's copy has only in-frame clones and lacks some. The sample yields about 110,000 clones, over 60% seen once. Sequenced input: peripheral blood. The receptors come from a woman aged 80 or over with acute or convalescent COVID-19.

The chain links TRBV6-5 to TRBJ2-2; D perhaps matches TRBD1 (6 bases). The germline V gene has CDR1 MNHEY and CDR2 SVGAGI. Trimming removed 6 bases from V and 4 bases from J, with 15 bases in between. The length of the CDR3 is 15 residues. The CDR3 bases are TGTGCCAGCAGCCAACCGGGACACCCCACCGGGGAGCTGTTTTTT. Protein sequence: CASSQPGHPTGELFF.

CDR3 nucleotides: TGTGCCAGCAGCCAAAACCCAGGTCTGGGGGCCCCAGAGACCCAGTACTTC. Its protein product is CASSQNPGLGAPETQYF. This chain joins TRBV4-2 and TRBJ2-5, with D perhaps matching TRBD1 (6 bases). Per germline, CDR1 LGHNA and CDR2 YNFKEQ. The V gene lost 2 bases and the J gene lost 4 bases, with 20 bases spanning the gap. This CDR3 is 17 amino acids long.

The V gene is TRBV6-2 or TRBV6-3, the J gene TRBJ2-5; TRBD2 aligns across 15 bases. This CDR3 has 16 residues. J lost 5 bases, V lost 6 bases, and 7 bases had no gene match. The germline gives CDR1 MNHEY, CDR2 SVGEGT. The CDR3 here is CASSTGLAGGVETQYF. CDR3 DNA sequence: TGTGCCAGCAGCACCGGACTAGCGGGAGGGGTTGAGACCCAGTACTTC.

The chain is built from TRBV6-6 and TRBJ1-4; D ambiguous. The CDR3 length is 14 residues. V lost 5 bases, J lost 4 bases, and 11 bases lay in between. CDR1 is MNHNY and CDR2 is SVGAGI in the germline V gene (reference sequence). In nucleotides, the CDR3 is TGTGCCAGCAGTAACCGGGAACGTAATGAAAAACTGTTTTTT. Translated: CASSNRERNEKLFF.

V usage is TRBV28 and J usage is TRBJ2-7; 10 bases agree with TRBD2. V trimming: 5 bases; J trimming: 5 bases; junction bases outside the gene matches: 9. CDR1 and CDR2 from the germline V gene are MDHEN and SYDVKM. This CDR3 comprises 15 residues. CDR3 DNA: TGTGCCAGCAGTGCCCTTAGCGGGAGGAGGGACGAGCAGTACTTC. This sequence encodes CASSALSGRRDEQYF.

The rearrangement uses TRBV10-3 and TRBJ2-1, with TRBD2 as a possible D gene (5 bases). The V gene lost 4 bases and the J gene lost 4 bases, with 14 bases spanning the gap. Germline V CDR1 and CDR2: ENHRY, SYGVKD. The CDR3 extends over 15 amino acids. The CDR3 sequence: CAISGAGEHYNEQFF. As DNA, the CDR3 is TGTGCCATCAGTGGGGCCGGGGAGCATTACAATGAGCAGTTCTTC.

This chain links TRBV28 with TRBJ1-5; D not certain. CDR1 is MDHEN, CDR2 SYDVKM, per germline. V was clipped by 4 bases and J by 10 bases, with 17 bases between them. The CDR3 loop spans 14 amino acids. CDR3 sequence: CASSSDITAYPQHF. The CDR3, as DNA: TGTGCCAGCAGTTCCGACATAACGGCATATCCCCAGCATTTT.

CDR3 loop: CSASGTSGFQETQYF. The CDR3 bases are TGCAGTGCTAGTGGTACTAGCGGATTCCAAGAGACCCAGTACTTC. The chain has TRBV20-1 and TRBJ2-5; TRBD2 aligns across 8 bases. The germline gives CDR1 DFQATT, CDR2 SNEGSKA (reference sequence). The CDR3 length is 15 residues. V shed 3 bases and J 1 base; nucleotides not matched to a gene: 7.

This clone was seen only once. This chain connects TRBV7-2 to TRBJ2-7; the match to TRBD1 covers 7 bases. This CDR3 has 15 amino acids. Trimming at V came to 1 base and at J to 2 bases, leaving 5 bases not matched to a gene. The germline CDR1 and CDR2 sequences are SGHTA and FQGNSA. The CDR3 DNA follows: TGTGCCAGCAGCTTAGAGGGGGCCTACCCCTACGAGCAGTACTTC. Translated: CASSLEGAYPYEQYF.

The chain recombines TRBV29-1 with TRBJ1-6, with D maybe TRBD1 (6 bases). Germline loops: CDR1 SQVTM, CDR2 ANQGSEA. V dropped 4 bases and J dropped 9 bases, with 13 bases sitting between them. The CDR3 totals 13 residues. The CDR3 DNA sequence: TGCAGCGTTGGGTCAGGGGAAGGTTCACCCCTCCACTTT. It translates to CSVGSGEGSPLHF. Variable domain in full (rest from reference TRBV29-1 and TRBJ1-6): SAVISQKPSRDICQRGTSLTIQCQVDSQVTMMFWYRQQPGQSLTLIATANQGSEATYESGFVIDKFPISRPNLTFSTLTVSNMSPEDSSIYLCSVGSGEGSPLHFGNGTRLTVT.

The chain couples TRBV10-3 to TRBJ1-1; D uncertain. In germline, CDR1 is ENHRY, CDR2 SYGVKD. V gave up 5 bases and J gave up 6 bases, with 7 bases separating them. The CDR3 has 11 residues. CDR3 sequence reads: CAISRGSEAFF. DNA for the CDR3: TGTGCCATCAGTCGGGGTTCTGAAGCTTTCTTT.

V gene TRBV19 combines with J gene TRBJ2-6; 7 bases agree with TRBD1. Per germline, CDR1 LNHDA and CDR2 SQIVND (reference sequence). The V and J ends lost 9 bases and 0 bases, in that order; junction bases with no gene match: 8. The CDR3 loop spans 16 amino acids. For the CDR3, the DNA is TGTGCCAGCGACGACAGGGCTAGCTCTGGGGCCAACGTCCTGACTTTC. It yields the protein CASDDRASSGANVLTF.

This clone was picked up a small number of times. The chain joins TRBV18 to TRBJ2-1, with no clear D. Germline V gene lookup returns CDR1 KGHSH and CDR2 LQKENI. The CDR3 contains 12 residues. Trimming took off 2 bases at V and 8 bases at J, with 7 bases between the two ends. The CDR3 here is CASSPRVHEQFF. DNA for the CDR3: TGTGCCAGCTCACCAAGAGTCCATGAGCAGTTCTTC.

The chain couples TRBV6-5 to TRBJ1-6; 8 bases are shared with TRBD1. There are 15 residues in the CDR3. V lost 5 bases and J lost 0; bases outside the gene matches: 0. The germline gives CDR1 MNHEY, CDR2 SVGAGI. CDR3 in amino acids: CASSTGGSYNSPLHF. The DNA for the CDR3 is TGTGCCAGCAGTACAGGGGGCTCCTATAATTCACCCCTCCACTTT.

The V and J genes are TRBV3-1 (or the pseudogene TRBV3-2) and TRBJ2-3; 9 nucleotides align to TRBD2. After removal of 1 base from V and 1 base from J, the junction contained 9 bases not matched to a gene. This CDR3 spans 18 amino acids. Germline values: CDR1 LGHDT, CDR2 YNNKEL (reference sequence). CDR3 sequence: CASSQVPRASGGTDTQYF. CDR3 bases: TGTGCCAGCAGCCAAGTCCCCCGGGCTAGCGGGGGCACAGATACGCAGTATTTT.

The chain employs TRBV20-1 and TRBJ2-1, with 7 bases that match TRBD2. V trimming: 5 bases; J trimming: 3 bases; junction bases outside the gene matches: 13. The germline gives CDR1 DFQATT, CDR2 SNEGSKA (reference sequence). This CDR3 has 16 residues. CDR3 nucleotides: TGCAGTGCTCGTGAGGAGGCGGGAGTAATCTACAATGAGCAGTTCTTC. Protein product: CSAREEAGVIYNEQFF.

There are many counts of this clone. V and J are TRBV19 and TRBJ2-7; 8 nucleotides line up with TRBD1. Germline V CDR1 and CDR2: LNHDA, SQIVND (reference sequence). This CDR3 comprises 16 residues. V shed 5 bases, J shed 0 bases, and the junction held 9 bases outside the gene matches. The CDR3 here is CASSFTQGADSYEQYF. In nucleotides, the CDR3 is TGTGCCAGTAGTTTCACCCAGGGGGCCGACTCCTACGAGCAGTACTTC.

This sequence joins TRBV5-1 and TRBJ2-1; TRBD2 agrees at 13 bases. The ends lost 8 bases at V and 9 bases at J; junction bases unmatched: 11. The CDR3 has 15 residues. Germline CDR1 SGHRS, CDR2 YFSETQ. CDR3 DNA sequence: TGCGCCAGTACTACTAGCGGGAGGGCCACACGTGAGCAGTTCTTC. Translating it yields CASTTSGRATREQFF.

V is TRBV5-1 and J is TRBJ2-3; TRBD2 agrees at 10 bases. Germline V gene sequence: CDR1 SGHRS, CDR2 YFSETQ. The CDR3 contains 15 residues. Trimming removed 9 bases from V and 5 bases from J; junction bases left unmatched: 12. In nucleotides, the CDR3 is TGCGCCACCCGAGCGGGGGGGACGGTTCAAGATACGCAGTATTTT. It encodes CATRAGGTVQDTQYF.

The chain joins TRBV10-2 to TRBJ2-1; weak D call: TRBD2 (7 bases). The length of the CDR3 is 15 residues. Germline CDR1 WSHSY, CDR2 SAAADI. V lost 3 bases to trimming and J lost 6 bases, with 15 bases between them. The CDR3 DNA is TGCGCCAGCAGTGACTGGGGGGGGGCCGTCAATGAGCAGTTCTTC. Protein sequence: CASSDWGGAVNEQFF.

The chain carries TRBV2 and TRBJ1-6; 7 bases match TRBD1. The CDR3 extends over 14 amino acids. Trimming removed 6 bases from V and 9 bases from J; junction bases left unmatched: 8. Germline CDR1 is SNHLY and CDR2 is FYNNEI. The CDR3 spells CASRETGFSSPLHF. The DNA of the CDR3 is TGTGCCAGCAGAGAGACAGGGTTTAGTTCACCCCTCCACTTT.

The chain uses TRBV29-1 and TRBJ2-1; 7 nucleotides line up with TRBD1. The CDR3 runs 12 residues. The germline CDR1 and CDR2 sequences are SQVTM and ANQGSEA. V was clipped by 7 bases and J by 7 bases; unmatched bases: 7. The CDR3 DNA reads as TGCAGCGCCCGGGACAGAGGGAATGAGCAGTTCTTC. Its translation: CSARDRGNEQFF.

The CDR3 loop reads CASSPSYEGQTQYF. CDR3 DNA sequence: TGTGCCAGCAGTCCGTCATATGAGGGCCAGACCCAGTACTTC. This chain connects TRBV28 to TRBJ2-5; the D gene is possibly TRBD2 (5 bases). V lost 5 bases, J lost 6 bases, and 16 bases lay in between. The CDR3 is 14 residues long. CDR1 and CDR2 from the germline V gene are MDHEN and SYDVKM.

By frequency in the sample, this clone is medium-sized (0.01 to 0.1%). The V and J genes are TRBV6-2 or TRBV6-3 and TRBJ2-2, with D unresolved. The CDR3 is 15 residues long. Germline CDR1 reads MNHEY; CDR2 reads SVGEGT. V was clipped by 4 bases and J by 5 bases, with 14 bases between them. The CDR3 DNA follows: TGTGCCAGCAGTTTGAGTAAGAGAGTTACCGGGGAGCTGTTTTTT. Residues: CASSLSKRVTGELFF.

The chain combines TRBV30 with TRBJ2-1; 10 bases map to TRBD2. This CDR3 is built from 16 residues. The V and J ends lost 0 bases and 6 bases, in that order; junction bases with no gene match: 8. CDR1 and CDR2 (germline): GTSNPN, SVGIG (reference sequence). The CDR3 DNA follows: TGTGCCTGGAGTGTAGGAGCGGGGGGGCCGATCAATGAGCAGTTCTTC. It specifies CAWSVGAGGPINEQFF.